These T cell receptor beta chains were read from a single sample in a study of a mutant IDH1 vaccine in newly diagnosed glioma. Their specific antigens are unknown. Some clones are missing from TCRdb's copy, which holds only in-frame ones; the method was immunoSEQ multiplex PCR. The data hold 26,000 or so clones, with approximately 82% observed a single time. The sample in question was PBMCs, obtained from a glioma patient whose treatment included an IDH1 peptide vaccine. The receptor set was obtained from a man aged 25-45 years with glioma. CDR3s include the opening cysteine and the closing phenylalanine or tryptophan. A D gene is named only where the DNA matches it firmly. Rows may omit the clone size; those that give it use once, few, many or a size class.

clone size,V gene,J gene,D gene,CDR3 protein,CDR3 DNA
.,TRBV11-2,TRBJ2-3,.,CASSRSTDTQYF,TGTGCCAGCAGCCGTAGCACAGATACGCAGTATTTT
few,TRBV10-3,TRBJ2-3,TRBD2,CAISETSGRADTQYF,TGTGCCATCAGTGAGACTAGCGGGAGAGCAGATACGCAGTATTTT
.,TRBV9,TRBJ2-7,TRBD1,CASSVEETGSYLYF,TGTGCCAGCAGCGTAGAAGAGACAGGGTCCTACTTGTACTTC
few,TRBV28,TRBJ1-6,TRBD1,CASSLPITGTGDSPLHF,TGTGCCAGCAGTTTACCCATTACCGGGACAGGGGACTCACCCCTCCACTTT
few,TRBV7-7,TRBJ1-4,TRBD1,CASSRGTEDEKLFF,TGTGCCAGCAGCCGTGGGACAGAGGATGAAAAACTGTTTTTT
.,TRBV5-4,TRBJ2-5,.,CASSSPRAGETQYF,TGTGCCAGCAGCTCCCCTAGGGCTGGAGAGACCCAGTACTTC
.,TRBV11-2,TRBJ2-2,TRBD2,CASSPGTSKNTGELFF,TGTGCCAGCAGCCCCGGGACTAGCAAGAATACCGGGGAGCTGTTTTTT
.,TRBV30,TRBJ2-5,.,CAWSVRNTQETQYF,TGTGCCTGGAGTGTACGAAACACCCAAGAGACCCAGTACTTC
few,TRBV19,TRBJ2-2,.,CASSVLTTNTGELFF,TGTGCCAGTAGTGTCTTAACAACGAACACCGGGGAGCTGTTTTTT
.,TRBV9,TRBJ2-5,.,CASSPPGDGQETQYF,TGTGCCAGCAGCCCCCCCGGCGACGGCCAAGAGACCCAGTACTTC
.,TRBV19,TRBJ2-7,TRBD2,CASGLGTYEQYF,TGTGCCAGCGGACTAGGAACCTACGAGCAGTACTTC
few,TRBV25-1,TRBJ1-1,.,CASSRMGVNTEAFF,TGTGCCAGCAGTAGAATGGGGGTGAACACTGAAGCTTTCTTT
.,TRBV18,TRBJ1-5,TRBD1,CASSLGQENGQPQHF,TGTGCCAGCTCACTCGGACAGGAGAATGGTCAGCCCCAGCATTTT
.,TRBV6-5,TRBJ2-7,TRBD2,CASSGTSGGYEQYF,TGTGCCAGCAGCGGGACTAGCGGGGGTTACGAGCAGTACTTC
.,TRBV30,TRBJ2-7,TRBD1,CAWTPGGSYEQYF,TGTGCCTGGACGCCAGGGGGCTCGTACGAGCAGTACTTC
few,TRBV7-2,TRBJ1-1,.,CASSLVPGPPPEAFF,TGTGCCAGCAGCTTAGTTCCGGGACCACCTCCTGAAGCTTTCTTT
.,TRBV6-1,TRBJ1-1,.,CASSETAENTEAFF,TGTGCCAGCAGTGAAACGGCAGAAAACACTGAAGCTTTCTTT
.,TRBV10-2,TRBJ2-1,TRBD1,CASTGTGFYNEQFF,TGCGCCAGCACAGGGACAGGGTTTTACAATGAGCAGTTCTTC
.,TRBV30,TRBJ1-3,.,CAWARLGSSGNTIYF,TGTGCCTGGGCAAGATTGGGGAGCTCTGGAAACACCATATATTTT
.,TRBV13,TRBJ2-2,.,CASSFRTTGELFF,TGTGCCAGCAGCTTCCGGACCACCGGGGAGCTGTTTTTT
.,TRBV29-1,TRBJ1-2,TRBD1,CSVEGRGLNYGYTF,TGCAGCGTTGAAGGGAGGGGGCTTAACTATGGCTACACCTTC
.,TRBV7-9,TRBJ2-7,.,CASRLSSYEQYF,TGTGCCAGCAGGCTCAGCTCCTACGAGCAGTACTTC
.,TRBV5-4,TRBJ1-2,TRBD1,CASSSRGQGRYGYTF,TGTGCCAGCAGCTCCCGAGGACAGGGGAGATATGGCTACACCTTC
.,TRBV15,TRBJ2-7,TRBD2,CATSVSSGTSGTYEQYF,TGTGCCACCAGCGTATCTTCCGGGACTAGCGGGACCTACGAGCAGTACTTC
.,TRBV5-1,TRBJ1-1,TRBD1,CASSPGQGNTEAFF,TGCGCCAGCAGCCCGGGACAGGGAAACACTGAAGCTTTCTTT
.,TRBV9,TRBJ1-6,TRBD1,CASSPSRDSYNSPLHF,TGTGCCAGCAGCCCATCCCGGGACAGCTATAATTCACCCCTCCACTTT